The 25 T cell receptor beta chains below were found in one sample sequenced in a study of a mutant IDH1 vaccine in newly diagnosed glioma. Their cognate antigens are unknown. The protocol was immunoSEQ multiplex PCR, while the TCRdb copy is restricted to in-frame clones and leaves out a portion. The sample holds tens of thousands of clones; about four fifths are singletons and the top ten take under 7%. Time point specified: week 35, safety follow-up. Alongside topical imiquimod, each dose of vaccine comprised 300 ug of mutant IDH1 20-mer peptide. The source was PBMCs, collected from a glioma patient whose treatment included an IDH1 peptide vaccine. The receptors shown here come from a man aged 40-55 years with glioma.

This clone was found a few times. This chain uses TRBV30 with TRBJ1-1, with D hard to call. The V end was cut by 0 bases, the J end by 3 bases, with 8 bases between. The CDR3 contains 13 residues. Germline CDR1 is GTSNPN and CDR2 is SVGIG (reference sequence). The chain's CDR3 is CAWSVSPDTEAFF. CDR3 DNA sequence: TGTGCCTGGAGTGTATCCCCCGACACTGAAGCTTTCTTT. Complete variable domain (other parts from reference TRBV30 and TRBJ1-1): SQTIHQWPATLVQPVGSPLSLECTVEGTSNPNLYWYRQAAGRGLQLLFYSVGIGQISSEVPQNLSASRPQDRQFILSSKKLLLSDSGFYLCAWSVSPDTEAFFGQGTRLTVV.

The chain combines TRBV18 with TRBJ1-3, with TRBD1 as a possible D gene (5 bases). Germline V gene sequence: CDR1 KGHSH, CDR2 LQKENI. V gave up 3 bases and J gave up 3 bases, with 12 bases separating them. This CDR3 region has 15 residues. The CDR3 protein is CASSPLGTDGNTIYF. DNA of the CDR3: TGTGCCAGCTCACCGTTAGGGACGGATGGAAACACCATATATTTT.

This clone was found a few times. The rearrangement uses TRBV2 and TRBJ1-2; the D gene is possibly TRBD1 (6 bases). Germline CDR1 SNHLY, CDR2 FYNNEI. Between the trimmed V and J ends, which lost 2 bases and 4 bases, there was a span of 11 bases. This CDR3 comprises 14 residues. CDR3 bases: TGTGCCAGCAGTGAAACTGGGGACACCTATGGCTACACCTTC. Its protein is CASSETGDTYGYTF. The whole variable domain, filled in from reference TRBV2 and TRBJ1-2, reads EPEVTQTPSHQVTQMGQEVILRCVPISNHLYFYWYRQILGQKVEFLVSFYNNEISEKSEIFDDQFSVERPDGSNFTLKIRSTKLEDSAMYFCASSETGDTYGYTFGSGTRLTVV.

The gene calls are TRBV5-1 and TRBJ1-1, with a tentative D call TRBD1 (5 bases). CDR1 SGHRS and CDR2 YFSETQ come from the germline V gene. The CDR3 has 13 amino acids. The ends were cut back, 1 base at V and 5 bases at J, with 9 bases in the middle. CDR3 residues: CASSLLWGTEAFF. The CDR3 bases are TGCGCCAGCAGCTTGCTCTGGGGGACTGAAGCTTTCTTT.

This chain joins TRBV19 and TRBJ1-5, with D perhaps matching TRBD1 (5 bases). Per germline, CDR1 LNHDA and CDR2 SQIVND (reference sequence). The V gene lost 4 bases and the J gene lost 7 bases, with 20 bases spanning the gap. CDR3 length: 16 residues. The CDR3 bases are TGTGCCAGTAGTAGAGGCAATCGGGGCAAGGGGCAGCCCCAGCATTTT. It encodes CASSRGNRGKGQPQHF.

This CDR3 reads CASSLRPVDSANTGELFF. The DNA of the CDR3 is TGCGCCAGCAGCTTGCGGCCGGTCGACAGTGCTAACACCGGGGAGCTGTTTTTT. The chain recombines TRBV5-1 with TRBJ2-2; a weak D match, TRBD1 (5 bases). Trimming removed 1 base from V and 2 bases from J, with 18 bases in between. CDR1 is SGHRS, CDR2 YFSETQ, per germline. The CDR3 runs 18 residues.

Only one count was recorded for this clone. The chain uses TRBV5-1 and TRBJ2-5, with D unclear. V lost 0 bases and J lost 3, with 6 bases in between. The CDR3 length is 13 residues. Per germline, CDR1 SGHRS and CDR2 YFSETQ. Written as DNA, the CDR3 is TGCGCCAGCAGCTTGGGGGAAGAAGAGACCCAGTACTTC. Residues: CASSLGEEETQYF. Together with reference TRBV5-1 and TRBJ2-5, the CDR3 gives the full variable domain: KAGVTQTPRYLIKTRGQQVTLSCSPISGHRSVSWYQQTPGQGLQFLFEYFSETQRNKGNFPGRFSGRQFSNSRSEMNVSTLELGDSALYLCASSLGEEETQYFGPGTRLLVL.

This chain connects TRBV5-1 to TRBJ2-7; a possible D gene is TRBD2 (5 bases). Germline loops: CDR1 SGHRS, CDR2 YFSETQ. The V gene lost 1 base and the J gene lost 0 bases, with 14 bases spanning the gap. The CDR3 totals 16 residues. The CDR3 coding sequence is TGCGCCAGCAGCTTGTCGGGGATGAGGAGCTCCTACGAGCAGTACTTC. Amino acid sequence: CASSLSGMRSSYEQYF.

The chain's CDR3 is CAWSVQGGGAGYTF. The CDR3 region has the DNA TGTGCCTGGAGTGTACAGGGGGGCGGGGCCGGCTACACCTTC. The chain is built from TRBV30 and TRBJ1-2, with TRBD1 identical over 8 bases. V shed 0 bases, J shed 8 bases, and the junction held 8 bases outside the gene matches. The CDR3 runs 14 residues. Looked up from germline, CDR1 is GTSNPN and CDR2 is SVGIG (reference sequence). The full variable domain, in which reference TRBV30 and TRBJ1-2 provide the parts outside the CDR3, is SQTIHQWPATLVQPVGSPLSLECTVEGTSNPNLYWYRQAAGRGLQLLFYSVGIGQISSEVPQNLSASRPQDRQFILSSKKLLLSDSGFYLCAWSVQGGGAGYTFGSGTRLTVV.

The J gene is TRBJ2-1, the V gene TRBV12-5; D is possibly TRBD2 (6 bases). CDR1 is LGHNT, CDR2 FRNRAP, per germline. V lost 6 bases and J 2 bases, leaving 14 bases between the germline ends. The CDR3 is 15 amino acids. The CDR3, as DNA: TGTGCTAGTGGCCCTCTACTAGCCCCCTACAATGAGCAGTTCTTC. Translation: CASGPLLAPYNEQFF.

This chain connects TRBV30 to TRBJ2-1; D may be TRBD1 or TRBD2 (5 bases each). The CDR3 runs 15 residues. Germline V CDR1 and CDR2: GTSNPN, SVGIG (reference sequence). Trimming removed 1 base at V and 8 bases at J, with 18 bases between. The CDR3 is CAWSEGRPGSDEQFF. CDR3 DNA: TGTGCCTGGAGTGAAGGGCGTCCAGGGAGCGATGAGCAGTTCTTC.

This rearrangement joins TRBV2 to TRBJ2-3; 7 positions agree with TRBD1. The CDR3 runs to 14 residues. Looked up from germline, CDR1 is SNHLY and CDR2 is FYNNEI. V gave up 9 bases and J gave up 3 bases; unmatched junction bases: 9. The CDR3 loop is CASRQGRGTDTQYF. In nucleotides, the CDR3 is TGTGCCAGTCGACAGGGAAGAGGGACAGATACGCAGTATTTT.

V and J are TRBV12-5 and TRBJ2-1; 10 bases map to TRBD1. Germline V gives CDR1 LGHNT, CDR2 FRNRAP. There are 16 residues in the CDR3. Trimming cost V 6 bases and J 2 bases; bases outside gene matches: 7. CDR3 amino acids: CASGRRDRGAYNEQFF. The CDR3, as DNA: TGTGCTAGTGGCCGCCGGGACAGGGGAGCCTACAATGAGCAGTTCTTC.

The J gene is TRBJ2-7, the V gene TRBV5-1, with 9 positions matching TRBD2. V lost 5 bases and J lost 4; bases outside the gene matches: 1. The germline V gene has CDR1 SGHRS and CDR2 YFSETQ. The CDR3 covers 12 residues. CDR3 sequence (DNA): TGCGCCAGCAGGCTAGCGGGGTACGAGCAGTACTTC. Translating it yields CASRLAGYEQYF.

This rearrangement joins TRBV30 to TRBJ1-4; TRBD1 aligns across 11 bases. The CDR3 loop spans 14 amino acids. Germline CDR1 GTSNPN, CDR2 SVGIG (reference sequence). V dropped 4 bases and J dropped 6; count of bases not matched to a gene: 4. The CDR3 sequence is CAWTPGQGDEKLFF. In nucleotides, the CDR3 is TGTGCCTGGACCCCGGGACAGGGGGATGAAAAACTGTTTTTT. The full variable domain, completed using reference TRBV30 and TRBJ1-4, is SQTIHQWPATLVQPVGSPLSLECTVEGTSNPNLYWYRQAAGRGLQLLFYSVGIGQISSEVPQNLSASRPQDRQFILSSKKLLLSDSGFYLCAWTPGQGDEKLFFGSGTQLSVL.

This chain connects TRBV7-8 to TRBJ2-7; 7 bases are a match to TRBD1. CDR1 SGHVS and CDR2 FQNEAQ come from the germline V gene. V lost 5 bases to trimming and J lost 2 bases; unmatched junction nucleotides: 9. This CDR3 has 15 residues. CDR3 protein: CASSKRQGYTYEQYF. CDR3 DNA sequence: TGTGCCAGCAGCAAACGACAGGGCTATACCTACGAGCAGTACTTC.

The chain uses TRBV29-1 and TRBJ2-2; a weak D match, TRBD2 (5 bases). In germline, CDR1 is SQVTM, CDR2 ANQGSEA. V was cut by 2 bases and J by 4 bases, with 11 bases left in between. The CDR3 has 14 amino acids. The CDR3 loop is CSVEYGAATGELFF. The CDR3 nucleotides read TGCAGCGTTGAATACGGAGCGGCCACCGGGGAGCTGTTTTTT.

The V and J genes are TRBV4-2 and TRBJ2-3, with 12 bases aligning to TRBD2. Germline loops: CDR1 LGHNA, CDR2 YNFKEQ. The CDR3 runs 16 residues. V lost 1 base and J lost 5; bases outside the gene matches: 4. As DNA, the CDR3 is TGTGCCAGCAGCCAAGGACTAGCGGGGGCTATAGATACGCAGTATTTT. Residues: CASSQGLAGAIDTQYF.

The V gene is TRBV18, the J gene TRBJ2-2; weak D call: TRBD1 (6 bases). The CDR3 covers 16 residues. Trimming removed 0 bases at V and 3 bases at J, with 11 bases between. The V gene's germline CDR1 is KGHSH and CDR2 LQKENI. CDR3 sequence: CASSPPVTGYTGELFF. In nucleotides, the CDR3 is TGTGCCAGCTCACCACCGGTCACAGGGTACACCGGGGAGCTGTTTTTT.

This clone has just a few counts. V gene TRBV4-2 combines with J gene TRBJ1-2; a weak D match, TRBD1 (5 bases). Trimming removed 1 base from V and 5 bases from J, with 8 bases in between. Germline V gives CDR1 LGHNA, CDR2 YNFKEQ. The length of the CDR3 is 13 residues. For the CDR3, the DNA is TGTGCCAGCAGCCAAGGGACAAAATATGGCTACACCTTC. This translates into CASSQGTKYGYTF.

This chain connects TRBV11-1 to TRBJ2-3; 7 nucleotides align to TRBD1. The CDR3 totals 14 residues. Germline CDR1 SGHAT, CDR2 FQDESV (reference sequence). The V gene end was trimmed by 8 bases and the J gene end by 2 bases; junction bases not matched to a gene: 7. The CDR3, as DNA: TGTGCCAGCGGCCGCAGGGGGAACACAGATACGCAGTATTTT. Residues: CASGRRGNTDTQYF.

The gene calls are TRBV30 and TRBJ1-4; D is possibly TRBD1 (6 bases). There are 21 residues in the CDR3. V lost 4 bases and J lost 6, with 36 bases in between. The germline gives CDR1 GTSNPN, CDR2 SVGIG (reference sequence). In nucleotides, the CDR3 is TGTGCCTGGATGCCTGGAGTGTACGAAGTGGATGGTACAGGGATGTATGAAAAACTGTTTTTT. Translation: CAWMPGVYEVDGTGMYEKLFF. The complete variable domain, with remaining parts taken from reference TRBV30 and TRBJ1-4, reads SQTIHQWPATLVQPVGSPLSLECTVEGTSNPNLYWYRQAAGRGLQLLFYSVGIGQISSEVPQNLSASRPQDRQFILSSKKLLLSDSGFYLCAWMPGVYEVDGTGMYEKLFFGSGTQLSVL.

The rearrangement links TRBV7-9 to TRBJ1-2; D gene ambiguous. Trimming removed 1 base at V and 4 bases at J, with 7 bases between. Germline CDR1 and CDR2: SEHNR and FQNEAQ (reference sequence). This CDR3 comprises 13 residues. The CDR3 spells CASSLGPAYGYTF. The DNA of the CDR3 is TGTGCCAGCAGCTTAGGGCCCGCCTATGGCTACACCTTC.

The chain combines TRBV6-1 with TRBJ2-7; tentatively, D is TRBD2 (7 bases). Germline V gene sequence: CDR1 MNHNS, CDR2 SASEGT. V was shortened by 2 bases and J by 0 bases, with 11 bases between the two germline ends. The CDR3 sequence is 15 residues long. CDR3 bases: TGTGCCAGCAGTGAACGGGGGGCGAGCTCCTACGAGCAGTACTTC. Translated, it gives CASSERGASSYEQYF.

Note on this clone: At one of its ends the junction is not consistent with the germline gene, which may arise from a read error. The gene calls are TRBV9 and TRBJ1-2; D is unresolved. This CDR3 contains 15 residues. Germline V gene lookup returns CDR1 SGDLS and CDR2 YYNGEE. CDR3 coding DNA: TGTGCCAGCAGCGTAAACATGGGCTTAAACTATGGCTGCACCTTC. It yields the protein CASSVNMGLNYGCTF.